The 6 T cell receptor beta chains listed next were all sequenced from one sample in a study of blood T cell repertoires in COVID-19. The data were produced by immunoSEQ multiplex PCR, yet TCRdb's version contains in-frame clones alone and is incomplete. Here the sample spans 87,000 or so clones, roughly 86% being singletons. Material: peripheral blood. Every receptor here comes from a man aged 35 to 55 with acute or convalescent COVID-19.

This chain joins TRBV4-1 and TRBJ2-7, with D perhaps matching TRBD2 (6 bases). This CDR3 is 17 amino acids long. Deletions cut 4 bases from V and 7 bases from J, with 26 bases between. Germline loops: CDR1 MGHRA, CDR2 YSYEKL. The chain's CDR3 is CASSPLGTHYGPGEQYF. The CDR3 DNA is TGCGCCAGCAGCCCCCTCGGGACTCACTACGGCCCGGGGGAGCAGTACTTC.

The chain uses TRBV30 and TRBJ2-7, with D tentatively TRBD2 (5 bases). Per germline, CDR1 GTSNPN and CDR2 SVGIG (reference sequence). V was clipped by 1 base and J by 4 bases, with 14 bases between them. CDR3 size: 14 residues. Written as DNA, the CDR3 is TGTGCCTGGAGTGCCGGGGAAGAGCTTTACGAGCAGTACTTC. Translation: CAWSAGEELYEQYF.

This clone was seen a single time. The V and J genes are TRBV18 and TRBJ1-2; 9 bases agree with TRBD1. CDR1 is KGHSH and CDR2 is LQKENI in the germline V gene. The junction had 5 bases not matched to a gene; V was cut back by 6 bases and J by 3 bases. CDR3 length equals 14 residues. CDR3 sequence reads: CASSSGTGHYGYTF. The CDR3 nucleotides are TGTGCCAGCTCCTCCGGGACAGGGCACTATGGCTACACCTTC.

V gene TRBV6-1 combines with J gene TRBJ2-2; TRBD1 aligns across 11 bases. The ends lost 2 bases at V and 5 bases at J; junction bases unmatched: 4. The CDR3 has 16 residues. Germline CDR1 is MNHNS and CDR2 is SASEGT. The CDR3 here is CASSETGQGGTGELFF. The DNA for the CDR3 is TGTGCCAGCAGTGAAACGGGACAGGGGGGGACCGGGGAGCTGTTTTTT.

The rearrangement uses TRBV4-2 and TRBJ2-1; 8 bases align to TRBD2. Germline CDR1 LGHNA, CDR2 YNFKEQ. This CDR3 is built from 16 residues. V lost 0 bases to trimming and J lost 1 base; unmatched junction nucleotides: 2. CDR3 DNA sequence: TGTGCCAGCAGCCAAGAACTAGCGGATTCCTACAATGAGCAGTTCTTC. It yields the protein CASSQELADSYNEQFF.

The J gene is TRBJ1-2, the V gene TRBV19; maybe TRBD1 (5 bases). The CDR3 has 15 residues. Trimming took 6 bases from V and 2 from J, leaving 16 bases between them. CDR1 and CDR2 (germline): LNHDA, SQIVND (reference sequence). The CDR3: CASSRMGGINYGYTF. In nucleotides, the CDR3 is TGTGCCAGTAGCAGAATGGGGGGGATCAACTATGGCTACACCTTC.